This TCR beta chain was retrieved from a study of blood T cell repertoires in COVID-19. Study context: Donors in the United States, Italy and Spain gave samples during acute or convalescent COVID-19. Sample material is recorded as cDNA or gDNA derived from T cells, B-cell-depleted T cells, or PBMCs.

Original data processing: The authors estimated nucleated cell counts from reference gene primer amplification. Assay used: immunoSEQ multiplex PCR; TCRdb lists only in-frame clones, some missing. Clone size and the V and J calls come from that table; the DNA yielded D and trimming. The sample holds 140,000 or so clones, just under 85% seen once. This CDR3 region has 13 residues. Trimming removed 4 bases from V and 4 bases from J; junction bases left unmatched: 4. Germline values: CDR1 SGHRS, CDR2 YFSETQ. The chain employs TRBV5-1 and TRBJ1-1; 7 bases align to TRBD1. This sequence was found in a woman older than 75 with acute or convalescent COVID-19. Material for sequencing was peripheral blood. CDR3 nucleotide sequence: TGCGCCAGCAGCCTACAGGGGACCACTGAAGCTTTCTTT. Translation gives CASSLQGTTEAFF.